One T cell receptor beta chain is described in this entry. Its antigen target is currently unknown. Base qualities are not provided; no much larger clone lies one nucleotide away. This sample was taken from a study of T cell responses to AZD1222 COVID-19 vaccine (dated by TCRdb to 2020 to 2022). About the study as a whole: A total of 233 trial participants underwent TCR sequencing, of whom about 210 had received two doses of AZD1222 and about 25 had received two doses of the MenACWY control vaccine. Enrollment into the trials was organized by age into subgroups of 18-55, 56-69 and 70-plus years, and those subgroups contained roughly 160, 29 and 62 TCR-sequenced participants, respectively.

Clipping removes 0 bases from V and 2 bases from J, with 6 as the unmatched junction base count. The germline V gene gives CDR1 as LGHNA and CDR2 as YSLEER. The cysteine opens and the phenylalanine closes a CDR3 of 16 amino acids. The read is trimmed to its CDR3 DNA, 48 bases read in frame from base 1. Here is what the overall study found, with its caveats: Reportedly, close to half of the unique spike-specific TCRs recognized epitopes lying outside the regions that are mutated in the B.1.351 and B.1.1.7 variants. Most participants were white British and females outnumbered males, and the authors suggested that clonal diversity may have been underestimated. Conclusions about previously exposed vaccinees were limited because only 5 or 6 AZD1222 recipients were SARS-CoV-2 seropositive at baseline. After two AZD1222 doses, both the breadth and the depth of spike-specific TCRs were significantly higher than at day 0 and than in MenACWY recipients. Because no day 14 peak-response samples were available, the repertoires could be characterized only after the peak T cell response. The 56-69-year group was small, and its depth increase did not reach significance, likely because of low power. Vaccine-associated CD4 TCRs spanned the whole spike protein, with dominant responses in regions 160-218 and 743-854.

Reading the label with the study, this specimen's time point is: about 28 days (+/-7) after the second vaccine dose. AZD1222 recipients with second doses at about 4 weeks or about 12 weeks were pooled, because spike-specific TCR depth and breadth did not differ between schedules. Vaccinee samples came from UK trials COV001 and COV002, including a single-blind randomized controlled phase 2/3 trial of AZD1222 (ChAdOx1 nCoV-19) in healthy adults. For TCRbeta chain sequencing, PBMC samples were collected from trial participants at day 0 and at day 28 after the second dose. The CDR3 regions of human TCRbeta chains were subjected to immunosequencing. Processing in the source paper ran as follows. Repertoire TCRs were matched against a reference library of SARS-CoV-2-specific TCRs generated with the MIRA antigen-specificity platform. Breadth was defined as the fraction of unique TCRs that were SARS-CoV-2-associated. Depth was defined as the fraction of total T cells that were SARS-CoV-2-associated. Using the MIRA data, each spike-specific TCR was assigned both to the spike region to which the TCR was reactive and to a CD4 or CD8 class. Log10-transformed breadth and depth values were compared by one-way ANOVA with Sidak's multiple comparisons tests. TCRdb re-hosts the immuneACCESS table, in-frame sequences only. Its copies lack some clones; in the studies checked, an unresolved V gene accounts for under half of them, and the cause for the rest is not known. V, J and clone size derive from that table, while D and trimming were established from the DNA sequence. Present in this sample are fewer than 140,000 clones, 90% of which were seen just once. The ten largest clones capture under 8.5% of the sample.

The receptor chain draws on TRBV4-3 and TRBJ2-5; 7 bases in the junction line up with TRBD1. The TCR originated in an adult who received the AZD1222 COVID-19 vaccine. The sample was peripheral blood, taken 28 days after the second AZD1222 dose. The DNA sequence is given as TGCGCCAGCAGCCAAGATGGGACAGCAACACAAGAGACCCAGTACTTC. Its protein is CASSQDGTATQETQYF.